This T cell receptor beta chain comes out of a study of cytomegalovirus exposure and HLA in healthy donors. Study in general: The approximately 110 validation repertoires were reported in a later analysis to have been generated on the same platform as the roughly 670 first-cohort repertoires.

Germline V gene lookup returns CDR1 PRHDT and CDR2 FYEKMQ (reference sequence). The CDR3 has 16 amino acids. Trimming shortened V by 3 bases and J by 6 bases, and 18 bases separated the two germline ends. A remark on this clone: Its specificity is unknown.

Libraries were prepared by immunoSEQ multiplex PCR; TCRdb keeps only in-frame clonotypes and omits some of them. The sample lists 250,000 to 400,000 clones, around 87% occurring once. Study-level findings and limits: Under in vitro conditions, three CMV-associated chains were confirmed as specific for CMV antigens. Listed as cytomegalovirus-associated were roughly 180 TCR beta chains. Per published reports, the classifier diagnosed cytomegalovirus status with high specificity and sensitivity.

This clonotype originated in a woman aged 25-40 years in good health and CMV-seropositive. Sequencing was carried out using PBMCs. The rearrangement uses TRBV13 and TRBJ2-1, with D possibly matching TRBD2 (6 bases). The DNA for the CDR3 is TGTGCCAGCAGCTTTCCGGGACTCGCCCGGTCCAATGAGCAGTTCTTC. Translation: CASSFPGLARSNEQFF. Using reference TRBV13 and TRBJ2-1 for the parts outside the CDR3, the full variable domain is AAGVIQSPRHLIKEKRETATLKCYPIPRHDTVYWYQQGPGQDPQFLISFYEKMQSDKGSIPDRFSAQQFSDYHSELNMSSLELGDSALYFCASSFPGLARSNEQFFGPGTRLTVL.